These 32 T cell receptor beta chains were sequenced from one sample in a study of vaccination and CD4 T cells after COVID-19. These receptors' targets are unknown. Scientists ran DNA taken from cultured CD4+ T cells through the Oncomine TCR Beta short-read assay for sequencing. Each CDR3 protein is one row after TCRdb ran MiXCR on the PCR reads. This table has approximately 12,000 distinct CDR3 sequences, about 30% appearing once. As to treatment: approximately 9-day PBMC culture with coronavirus spike peptide pools or control peptides (ViraFEST assay). Sequenced sample: cultured CD4+ T cells from blood. These TCRs come from a human donor with COVID-19.

The sample holds a few counts of this clonotype. The V and J genes are TRBV20-1 and TRBJ1-4; perhaps TRBD1 as D (5 bases). Germline V gene data show CDR1 as DFQATT and CDR2 as SNEGSKA (reference sequence). The germline V and J ends were trimmed by 6 bases and 3 bases, with 8 bases remaining between them. This CDR3 is 12 amino acids long. The CDR3 reads CSAQGANEKLFF. DNA for the CDR3: TGCAGTGCCCAAGGGGCTAATGAAAAACTGTTTTTT.

The CDR3 is CASSKGGGTEAFF. The CDR3 coding sequence is TGTGCCAGCAGTAAGGGGGGTGGCACTGAAGCTTTCTTT. This chain joins TRBV6-4 and TRBJ1-1; TRBD1 might be the D (6 bases). The CDR3 extends over 13 amino acids. Trimming shortened V by 5 bases and J by 4 bases, and 11 bases separated the two germline ends. In germline, CDR1 is MRHNA, CDR2 SNTAGT.

CDR3 nucleotides: TGTGCCAGCAGTGAAAGGGCGGGTGGTGGGACCCAGTACTTC. As protein: CASSERAGGGTQYF. V is TRBV2 and J is TRBJ2-5, with D maybe TRBD2 (5 bases). The germline V and J ends were trimmed by 2 bases and 7 bases, with 14 bases remaining between them. CDR1 is SNHLY, CDR2 FYNNEI, per germline. This CDR3 has 14 amino acids.

The V gene is TRBV20-1, the J gene TRBJ2-5; a weak D match, TRBD1 (5 bases). Trimming took 6 bases from V and 1 from J, leaving 12 bases between them. The CDR3 has 13 amino acids. Germline CDR1 and CDR2: DFQATT and SNEGSKA (reference sequence). CDR3 residues: CSAEVTVQETQYF. In DNA form, the CDR3 reads TGCAGTGCCGAAGTGACAGTCCAAGAGACCCAGTACTTC.

The chain links TRBV11-2 to TRBJ2-2; a weak D match, TRBD1 (6 bases). CDR3 size: 12 residues. Germline lookup yields CDR1 SGHAT and CDR2 FQNNGV. V was pared by 11 bases and J by 3 bases, with 10 bases between. The CDR3 sequence: CAGHRDTGELFF. In DNA form, the CDR3 reads TGTGCCGGACACAGGGACACCGGGGAGCTGTTTTTT.

This clonotype was seen a handful of times. The rearrangement joins TRBV20-1 to TRBJ2-2; D ambiguous. Per germline, CDR1 DFQATT and CDR2 SNEGSKA (reference sequence). Trimming left V 5 bases short and J 7 bases short, with 17 bases between. This CDR3 contains 14 residues. This chain's CDR3 is CSAPGTHTVGELFF. Here the CDR3 DNA reads TGCAGTGCTCCCGGTACACATACTGTCGGGGAGCTGTTTTTT.

This clonotype was detected a few times. This chain connects TRBV20-1 to TRBJ2-6; D call uncertain. The CDR3 is 15 residues long. V lost 3 bases, J lost 1 base, and 10 bases lay in between. Germline V gene data show CDR1 as DFQATT and CDR2 as SNEGSKA (reference sequence). The CDR3 spells CSARPQPSGANVLTF. The CDR3 coding sequence is TGCAGTGCTAGGCCCCAGCCATCTGGGGCCAACGTCCTGACTTTC.

This chain joins TRBV20-1 and TRBJ2-4; TRBD1 matches at 7 bases. CDR3 length equals 15 residues. V lost 5 bases and J lost 6; bases outside the gene matches: 13. Germline values: CDR1 DFQATT, CDR2 SNEGSKA (reference sequence). As DNA, the CDR3 is TGCAGTGCTTCCCTACCCAGGACAGGACCAAACATTCAGTACTTC. It yields the protein CSASLPRTGPNIQYF.

This clonotype has only a few counts. CDR3 nucleotide sequence: TGTGCCAGCAGTTTAGCGGACATGAACACTGAAGCTTTCTTT. It codes for CASSLADMNTEAFF. This chain links TRBV28 with TRBJ1-1; D is possibly TRBD1 (5 bases). This CDR3 contains 14 residues. CDR1 is MDHEN and CDR2 is SYDVKM in the germline V gene. V was clipped by 2 bases and J by 0 bases, with 7 bases between them.

This clonotype showed up just a few times. CDR3 amino acids: CATSRDQVAYEQYF. The CDR3 nucleotides read TGTGCCACCAGCAGAGATCAGGTCGCCTACGAGCAGTACTTC. The rearrangement links TRBV15 to TRBJ2-7; D not certain. The CDR3 has 14 residues. V dropped 0 bases and J dropped 2 bases, with 8 bases sitting between them. Per germline, CDR1 LNHNV and CDR2 YYDKDF (reference sequence).

The rearrangement uses TRBV6-2 or TRBV6-3 and TRBJ1-5; weak D call: TRBD1 (5 bases). The V and J ends lost 7 bases and 7 bases respectively, with 11 bases between them. Germline V gene data show CDR1 as MNHEY and CDR2 as SVGEGT. This CDR3 contains 12 residues. The CDR3 bases are TGTGCCAGCACGATCCGGGGCCAGCCCCAGCATTTT. Residues: CASTIRGQPQHF.

This clonotype was observed a handful of times. V gene TRBV11-3 combines with J gene TRBJ2-3, with 7 nucleotides matching TRBD1. CDR3 length: 15 amino acids. Germline trimming cut 5 bases from V and 7 bases from J; bases unmatched to any gene: 12. Germline loops: CDR1 SGHNT, CDR2 YENEEA. CDR3 residues: CASSEKRTGLHTQYF. CDR3 nucleotides: TGTGCCAGCAGCGAGAAAAGGACAGGCCTCCATACGCAGTATTTT.

The rearrangement uses TRBV20-1 and TRBJ2-2; TRBD2 aligns across 9 bases. The germline CDR1 and CDR2 sequences are DFQATT and SNEGSKA (reference sequence). The CDR3 extends over 19 amino acids. J was trimmed by 0 bases and V by 0 bases; bases with no gene match: 11. CDR3 region: CSARDVGGGAGANTGELFF. The CDR3 nucleotides are TGCAGTGCTAGAGATGTTGGCGGGGGGGCTGGTGCGAACACCGGGGAGCTGTTTTTT.

This chain joins TRBV6-1 and TRBJ1-2; 7 bases line up with TRBD1. This CDR3 is built from 13 residues. Germline V gives CDR1 MNHNS, CDR2 SASEGT. The trim removed 6 bases at V and 4 bases at J, leaving 5 bases unmatched. The CDR3 nucleotides are TGTGCCAGCAGACAGGGGACACCCTATGGCTACACCTTC. This codes for CASRQGTPYGYTF.

This clonotype was seen a handful of times. The rearrangement links TRBV23-1 to TRBJ1-1; no firm D call. TRBV23-1 is an ORF; its function is uncertain. The CDR3 contains 14 residues. The germline V and J ends were trimmed by 6 bases and 4 bases, with 15 bases remaining between them. CDR3 sequence (DNA): TGCGCCAGCAGCCCTATGAGGGAAGGCACTGAAGCTTTCTTT. Amino acid sequence: CASSPMREGTEAFF.

The chain recombines TRBV20-1 with TRBJ2-2; D is tentatively TRBD1 or TRBD2 (6 bases each). V lost 3 bases and J 2 bases, leaving 10 bases between the germline ends. The germline V gene encodes CDR1 DFQATT and CDR2 SNEGSKA (reference sequence). This CDR3 has 14 residues. This chain's CDR3 is CSASTGANTGELFF. CDR3 nucleotides: TGCAGTGCTAGCACGGGGGCAAACACCGGGGAGCTGTTTTTT.

This clonotype came up a few times. The rearrangement uses TRBV12-3 or TRBV12-4 and TRBJ1-2, with D possibly TRBD1 on 6 matching bases. The CDR3 loop spans 11 amino acids. The V end was cut by 5 bases, the J end by 7 bases, with 8 bases between. The CDR3 nucleotides read TGTGCCAGCAGTCAGGGGTTTGGCTACACCTTC. It encodes CASSQGFGYTF.

This clonotype was observed a few times. The chain is built from TRBV12-3 or TRBV12-4 and TRBJ1-6; unclear D gene. Between the trimmed V and J ends, which lost 2 bases and 6 bases, there was a span of 8 bases. CDR3 length: 14 residues. The CDR3 here is CASSLSASNSPLHF. The CDR3 nucleotides are TGTGCCAGCAGTTTATCGGCATCTAATTCACCCCTCCACTTT.

This clonotype is medium-sized (0.01 to 0.1%) by share. The rearrangement links TRBV6-1 to TRBJ1-5; D gene ambiguous. V was pared by 6 bases and J by 2 bases, with 11 bases between. Germline lookup yields CDR1 MNHNS and CDR2 SASEGT. The CDR3 sequence is 14 residues long. The DNA for the CDR3 is TGTGCCAGCAGCCTCGACGAGGGCAATCAGCCCCAGCATTTT. It encodes CASSLDEGNQPQHF.

The gene calls are TRBV16 and TRBJ2-5; D is undetermined. V lost 2 bases to trimming and J lost 4 bases, with 14 bases between them. Germline V gene lookup returns CDR1 KGHSY and CDR2 FQNENV. The CDR3 consists of 15 residues. The CDR3 bases are TGTGCCAGCAGCCAAGTTTTGGGGTTTCGAGAGACCCAGTACTTC. It encodes CASSQVLGFRETQYF.

V and J are TRBV11-1 and TRBJ2-3; D is undetermined. The V end was cut by 3 bases, the J end by 0 bases, with 7 bases between. Germline V gene lookup returns CDR1 SGHAT and CDR2 FQDESV (reference sequence). The CDR3 runs 14 residues. The CDR3 DNA follows: TGTGCCAGCAGCTTGTTTAGGAGCACAGATACGCAGTATTTT. This gives the protein CASSLFRSTDTQYF.

The V call is TRBV19, the J call TRBJ2-3; D is uncertain. Trimming shortened V by 9 bases and J by 3 bases, and 13 bases separated the two germline ends. In germline, CDR1 is LNHDA, CDR2 SQIVND (reference sequence). The CDR3 totals 13 residues. CDR3 nucleotides: TGTGCCAGCCTTACGGCCGGGACAGATACGCAGTATTTT. Its translation: CASLTAGTDTQYF.

J is TRBJ2-6 and V is TRBV6-5; D remains ambiguous. Germline CDR1 reads MNHEY; CDR2 reads SVGAGI. V lost 0 bases, J lost 4 bases, and 7 bases lay in between. This CDR3 has 15 amino acids. The chain's CDR3 is CASSYSVTGANVLTF. In nucleotides, the CDR3 is TGTGCCAGCAGTTACTCAGTAACCGGGGCCAACGTCCTGACTTTC.

This chain links TRBV23-1 with TRBJ1-1; D is perhaps TRBD1 (5 bases). TRBV23-1 is noted as an ORF with a role that remains uncertain. The CDR3 loop spans 18 amino acids. V shed 7 bases and J shed 2 bases, with 26 bases lying between them. The CDR3 reads CASIMLPRAGKTNTEAFF. As DNA, the CDR3 is TGCGCCAGCATCATGTTACCGCGGGCAGGGAAAACAAACACTGAAGCTTTCTTT.

The chain employs TRBV20-1 and TRBJ1-1; D gene unclear. Germline-derived CDR1 and CDR2 are DFQATT and SNEGSKA (reference sequence). V was cut by 0 bases and J by 1 base, with 9 bases left in between. There are 14 residues in the CDR3. The chain's CDR3 is CSARERRGNTEAFF. In DNA, the CDR3 is TGCAGTGCTAGAGAAAGACGGGGGAACACTGAAGCTTTCTTT.

The gene calls are TRBV15 and TRBJ2-2, with 8 nucleotides matching TRBD2. The CDR3 is made up of 15 amino acids. Trimming at V came to 5 bases and at J to 8 bases, leaving 10 bases not matched to a gene. From germline, CDR1 is LNHNV and CDR2 YYDKDF (reference sequence). Here the CDR3 reads CATSPGVAGKGELFF. In nucleotides, the CDR3 is TGTGCCACCAGCCCCGGGGTAGCGGGGAAGGGGGAGCTGTTTTTT. Full variable domain (missing parts from reference TRBV15 and TRBJ2-2): DAMVIQNPRYQVTQFGKPVTLSCSQTLNHNVMYWYQQKSSQAPKLLFHYYDKDFNNEADTPDNFQSRRPNTSFCFLDIRSPGLGDTAMYLCATSPGVAGKGELFFGEGSRLTVL.

This clonotype was seen a single time. V and J are TRBV12-3 or TRBV12-4 and TRBJ1-1; a possible D gene is TRBD1 (5 bases). Between the trimmed V and J ends, which lost 3 bases and 0 bases, there was a span of 11 bases. This CDR3 has 15 residues. The CDR3 here is CASSFLQGMNTEAFF. DNA of the CDR3: TGTGCCAGCAGTTTCCTCCAGGGAATGAACACTGAAGCTTTCTTT.

The sample holds a few counts of this clonotype. This chain uses TRBV11-2 with TRBJ2-7; the D call may be TRBD1 or TRBD2 (5 bases each). Germline CDR1 is SGHAT and CDR2 is FQNNGV. Trimming shortened V by 5 bases and J by 4 bases, and 18 bases separated the two germline ends. The CDR3 runs to 15 residues. The CDR3 sequence: CASSHFRDPAYEQYF. The CDR3 bases are TGTGCCAGCAGCCATTTCCGGGACCCCGCATACGAGCAGTACTTC.

CDR3 in DNA: TGTGCCAGCAGGTCTGTAGCAAAAACAATGGGTCTCGAGCAGTACTTC. The encoded protein is CASRSVAKTMGLEQYF. J is TRBJ2-7 and V is TRBV27; D is unresolved. Trimming removed 6 bases at V and 6 bases at J, with 24 bases between. This CDR3 is built from 16 residues. CDR1 is MNHEY and CDR2 is SMNVEV in the germline V gene (reference sequence).

The chain joins TRBV10-2 to TRBJ2-7; 7 bases match TRBD1. Germline V gene sequence: CDR1 WSHSY, CDR2 SAAADI. V was pared by 7 bases and J by 2 bases, with 8 bases of the junction left unmatched. The CDR3 length is 14 residues. CDR3 in DNA: TGCGCCAGCATGGAGACAGGGCCCCCCTACGAGCAGTACTTC. Amino acids: CASMETGPPYEQYF.

V is TRBV5-6 and J is TRBJ2-7; D not certain. V lost 4 bases, J lost 6 bases, and 17 bases lay in between. The CDR3 runs to 14 residues. Germline CDR1 SGHDT, CDR2 YYEEEE. CDR3 protein: CASSPNLGSSEQYF. DNA of the CDR3: TGTGCCAGCAGCCCGAATTTGGGTTCGAGCGAGCAGTACTTC.

This clonotype was detected only a few times. The J gene is TRBJ2-2, the V gene TRBV12-5, with 7 bases aligning to TRBD2. The V gene's germline CDR1 is LGHNT and CDR2 FRNRAP. CDR3 length: 16 residues. The ends lost 2 bases at V and 1 base at J; junction bases unmatched: 4. The CDR3 loop is CASGLLLAVNTGELFF. CDR3 nucleotides: TGTGCTAGTGGTTTGCTCCTAGCGGTGAACACCGGGGAGCTGTTTTTT.